The 25 T cell receptor beta chains below were found in one sample sequenced in a study of control samples from healthy donors and cancer patients. Only in-frame clones appear in the TCRdb table, and some are missing; sequencing was by immunoSEQ multiplex PCR. The sample comprises nearly 35,000 clones, approximately 93% of which are singletons, and 1.7% rests with the top ten. The sequencing input was PBMCs. These receptors were taken from a man aged 35-49 years with colorectal cancer.

V gene TRBV2 combines with J gene TRBJ1-2, with TRBD1 identical over 7 bases. The CDR3 runs to 12 residues. Per germline, CDR1 SNHLY and CDR2 FYNNEI. V shed 8 bases and J 7 bases; nucleotides not matched to a gene: 7. The CDR3 region is CASLQGLPGYTF. The CDR3 nucleotides read TGTGCCAGCCTACAGGGGCTCCCTGGCTACACCTTC. Full variable domain (missing parts from reference TRBV2 and TRBJ1-2): EPEVTQTPSHQVTQMGQEVILRCVPISNHLYFYWYRQILGQKVEFLVSFYNNEISEKSEIFDDQFSVERPDGSNFTLKIRSTKLEDSAMYFCASLQGLPGYTFGSGTRLTVV.

The gene calls are TRBV3-1 (or the pseudogene TRBV3-2) and TRBJ2-2, with TRBD2 as a possible D gene (5 bases). Deletions cut 3 bases from V and 9 bases from J, with 11 bases between. Germline CDR1 and CDR2: LGHDT and YNNKEL (reference sequence). The CDR3 totals 13 residues. The CDR3 nucleotides read TGTGCCAGCAGCCAGGGAGACCCACGGGAGCTGTTTTTT. It codes for CASSQGDPRELFF.

This chain uses TRBV9 with TRBJ2-1; D is possibly TRBD1 or TRBD2 (5 bases each). The CDR3 totals 17 residues. Looked up from germline, CDR1 is SGDLS and CDR2 is YYNGEE. Trimming removed 4 bases at V and 0 bases at J, with 17 bases between. CDR3 protein: CASSPHGGDLSYNEQFF. Written as DNA, the CDR3 is TGTGCCAGCAGCCCCCACGGTGGGGACCTCTCCTACAATGAGCAGTTCTTC.

The rearrangement links TRBV7-2 to TRBJ2-2, with D perhaps matching TRBD2 (6 bases). This CDR3 is 13 amino acids long. The V gene lost 11 bases and the J gene lost 1 base, with 11 bases spanning the gap. The V gene's germline CDR1 is SGHTA and CDR2 FQGNSA. Here the CDR3 DNA reads TGTGCCGCGGGGCAGCGGAACACCGGGGAGCTGTTTTTT. This codes for CAAGQRNTGELFF.

In DNA, the CDR3 is TGCGCCAGCAGCCAACCCGACCAAAAGGGGCAGCCCCAGCATTTT. It specifies CASSQPDQKGQPQHF. The rearrangement links TRBV4-1 to TRBJ1-5, with D maybe TRBD1 (5 bases). Germline loops: CDR1 MGHRA, CDR2 YSYEKL. V lost 2 bases and J lost 7, with 15 bases in between. The CDR3 loop spans 15 amino acids.

V usage is TRBV5-1 and J usage is TRBJ1-1, with TRBD1 matching 10 bases. The length of the CDR3 is 14 residues. Unmatched junction bases numbered 6, after V lost 5 bases and J lost 5 bases. The germline V gene has CDR1 SGHRS and CDR2 YFSETQ. The CDR3 is CASRSDRGPTEAFF. DNA for the CDR3: TGCGCCAGCAGATCTGACAGGGGGCCGACTGAAGCTTTCTTT.

The J gene is TRBJ2-3, the V gene TRBV11-2; D may be TRBD1 or TRBD2 (6 bases each). The germline gives CDR1 SGHAT, CDR2 FQNNGV. The CDR3 loop spans 13 amino acids. The V gene lost 3 bases and the J gene lost 6 bases, with 10 bases spanning the gap. CDR3 amino acids: CASSLGGHDTQYF. CDR3 DNA sequence: TGTGCCAGCAGCTTGGGGGGCCACGATACGCAGTATTTT. Full variable domain (remainder filled in from reference TRBV11-2 and TRBJ2-3): EAGVAQSPRYKIIEKRQSVAFWCNPISGHATLYWYQQILGQGPKLLIQFQNNGVVDDSQLPKDRFSAERLKGVDSTLKIQPAKLEDSAVYLCASSLGGHDTQYFGPGTRLTVL.

The J gene is TRBJ2-2, the V gene TRBV7-3; TRBD1 matches at 9 bases. J lost 5 bases, V lost 4 bases, and 8 bases had no gene match. Germline V gene sequence: CDR1 SGHTA, CDR2 FQGTGA. The CDR3 totals 16 residues. CDR3 nucleotides: TGTGCCAGCAGCTCCCGACAGGGGGGGGGTACCGGGGAGCTGTTTTTT. Amino acid sequence: CASSSRQGGGTGELFF.

V is TRBV9 and J is TRBJ2-6; no definite D call. The CDR3 length is 15 residues. V was pared by 6 bases and J by 3 bases, with 13 bases between. Germline V gives CDR1 SGDLS, CDR2 YYNGEE. CDR3 amino acids: CASNGRVFGANVLTF. CDR3 sequence (DNA): TGTGCCAGCAACGGCCGAGTCTTTGGGGCCAACGTCCTGACTTTC.

The chain is built from TRBV3-1 (or the pseudogene TRBV3-2) and TRBJ2-2; D possibly uses TRBD1 or TRBD2 (5 bases each). Looked up from germline, CDR1 is LGHDT and CDR2 is YNNKEL (reference sequence). The CDR3 is 17 residues long. The V and J ends lost 0 bases and 8 bases respectively, with 19 bases between them. This chain's CDR3 is CASSQDTGTVLAGELFF. The CDR3 DNA sequence: TGTGCCAGCAGCCAAGATACGGGGACGGTTCTTGCGGGGGAGCTGTTTTTT.

The chain uses TRBV12-3 or TRBV12-4 and TRBJ2-1; D not resolved. CDR3 length: 12 amino acids. V was cut by 3 bases and J by 7 bases, with 7 bases left in between. The CDR3 DNA is TGTGCCAGCAGTTTTTGGGGAAATGAGCAGTTCTTC. Its protein product is CASSFWGNEQFF.

This sequence joins TRBV9 and TRBJ1-3; 7 bases fit TRBD1. V was clipped by 3 bases and J by 0 bases; unmatched bases: 9. CDR1 and CDR2 from the germline V gene are SGDLS and YYNGEE. The CDR3 runs to 17 residues. CDR3 amino acids: CASSAQGVVSSGNTIYF. CDR3 DNA sequence: TGTGCCAGCAGCGCCCAGGGGGTAGTAAGCTCTGGAAACACCATATATTTT.

The chain recombines TRBV19 with TRBJ1-5; 7 nucleotides line up with TRBD1. The CDR3 extends over 19 amino acids. J gave up 3 bases and V 7 bases, and 21 bases lay outside the gene matches. Germline V lookup: CDR1 LNHDA, CDR2 SQIVND (reference sequence). The CDR3, as DNA: TGTGCCAGTACTCCCCGGGGGCAGGGGGGGATAGCATTCAATCAGCCCCAGCATTTT. It yields the protein CASTPRGQGGIAFNQPQHF.

The V gene is TRBV13, the J gene TRBJ2-7; 10 bases fit TRBD2. There are 15 residues in the CDR3. The germline gives CDR1 PRHDT, CDR2 FYEKMQ (reference sequence). V lost 5 bases to trimming and J lost 3 bases; unmatched junction nucleotides: 7. Written as DNA, the CDR3 is TGTGCCAGCAGCCCCCCCACTAGCGGGAACTACGAGCAGTACTTC. This gives the protein CASSPPTSGNYEQYF. The full variable domain, rest sourced from reference TRBV13 and TRBJ2-7, is AAGVIQSPRHLIKEKRETATLKCYPIPRHDTVYWYQQGPGQDPQFLISFYEKMQSDKGSIPDRFSAQQFSDYHSELNMSSLELGDSALYFCASSPPTSGNYEQYFGPGTRLTVT.

V and J are TRBV10-3 and TRBJ1-2, with D perhaps TRBD1 (5 bases). V was trimmed by 3 bases and J by 2 bases, leaving 7 bases between them. CDR1 is ENHRY and CDR2 is SYGVKD in the germline V gene. This CDR3 has 13 amino acids. The CDR3 DNA follows: TGTGCCATCAGTGAAGGGACCAACTATGGCTACACCTTC. Amino acids: CAISEGTNYGYTF.

The chain couples TRBV25-1 to TRBJ2-2; D perhaps matches TRBD1 (6 bases). Germline V lookup: CDR1 MGHDK, CDR2 SYGVNS. V gave up 8 bases and J gave up 1 base, with 11 bases separating them. The CDR3 consists of 14 residues. The CDR3 nucleotides read TGTGCCAGCGCACAGGGTCGGAACACCGGGGAGCTGTTTTTT. It yields the protein CASAQGRNTGELFF.

The chain combines TRBV4-2 with TRBJ2-3, with D possibly being TRBD1 (6 bases). Germline V gene data show CDR1 as LGHNA and CDR2 as YNFKEQ. This CDR3 region has 16 residues. Trimming stripped 0 bases from V and 0 bases from J, with 10 bases between. The CDR3 here is CASSQDLRGSTDTQYF. The CDR3 DNA follows: TGTGCCAGCAGCCAAGATCTAAGGGGGAGCACAGATACGCAGTATTTT.

J is TRBJ2-5 and V is TRBV29-1; the D gene is possibly TRBD1 (5 bases). This CDR3 comprises 13 residues. Trimming removed 4 bases at V and 3 bases at J, with 12 bases between. From germline, CDR1 is SQVTM and CDR2 ANQGSEA. This CDR3 reads CSVALGQKETQYF. The CDR3, as DNA: TGCAGCGTTGCCCTGGGGCAGAAAGAGACCCAGTACTTC.

The chain links TRBV19 to TRBJ2-5; D uncertain. The V gene lost 3 bases and the J gene lost 5 bases, with 10 bases spanning the gap. The CDR3 has 13 amino acids. Germline CDR1 and CDR2: LNHDA and SQIVND (reference sequence). The chain's CDR3 is CASSISRVETQYF. For the CDR3, the DNA is TGTGCCAGTAGTATCAGTCGGGTTGAGACCCAGTACTTC.

The J gene is TRBJ1-5, the V gene TRBV9; the D is unclear. V was clipped by 0 bases and J by 3 bases, with 10 bases between them. The CDR3 is made up of 15 amino acids. Germline assignment: CDR1 SGDLS and CDR2 YYNGEE. The CDR3 loop is CASSVEPGVNQPQHF. As DNA, the CDR3 is TGTGCCAGCAGCGTAGAGCCAGGAGTCAATCAGCCCCAGCATTTT.

This clone was recorded once. The CDR3 sequence: CASTFSGGGTGETQYF. In DNA form, the CDR3 reads TGTGCCAGCACTTTTTCGGGGGGGGGCACTGGAGAGACCCAGTACTTC. This sequence joins TRBV9 and TRBJ2-5; the match to TRBD2 covers 8 bases. Trimming took 6 bases from V and 4 from J; bases not matched to a gene: 14. This CDR3 contains 16 residues. Per germline, CDR1 SGDLS and CDR2 YYNGEE.

CDR3 protein: CASSFDSYEQYF. CDR3 DNA: TGCGCCAGCAGCTTCGACAGCTACGAGCAGTACTTC. This chain uses TRBV5-1 with TRBJ2-7; possibly TRBD1 for D (5 bases). Germline CDR1 and CDR2: SGHRS and YFSETQ. This CDR3 comprises 12 residues. Trimming cost V 2 bases and J 3 bases, with 6 bases left between them.

The chain uses TRBV19 and TRBJ1-5; D ambiguous. The V and J ends lost 6 bases and 5 bases respectively, with 11 bases between them. This CDR3 is built from 13 residues. Germline loops: CDR1 LNHDA, CDR2 SQIVND (reference sequence). The CDR3 nucleotides read TGTGCCAGTAGCTTCCAAGAGGATCAGCCCCAGCATTTT. Translating it yields CASSFQEDQPQHF.

This chain joins TRBV11-2 and TRBJ1-3, with D perhaps TRBD1 (5 bases). The CDR3 is 14 residues long. The V end was cut by 4 bases, the J end by 0 bases, with 7 bases between. Germline lookup yields CDR1 SGHAT and CDR2 FQNNGV. The CDR3, as DNA: TGTGCCAGCAGCTCGACAGACTCTGGAAACACCATATATTTT. It encodes CASSSTDSGNTIYF. Full variable domain (rest looked up from reference TRBV11-2 and TRBJ1-3): EAGVAQSPRYKIIEKRQSVAFWCNPISGHATLYWYQQILGQGPKLLIQFQNNGVVDDSQLPKDRFSAERLKGVDSTLKIQPAKLEDSAVYLCASSSTDSGNTIYFGEGSWLTVV.

V is TRBV29-1 and J is TRBJ2-4; tentatively, D is TRBD1 (5 bases). The CDR3 loop spans 13 amino acids. The V end lost 7 bases, the J end lost 7 bases, and 17 bases lay between the germline ends. Germline CDR1 SQVTM, CDR2 ANQGSEA. CDR3 DNA: TGCAGCGCCCGAAGGGGCGATTTGAACATTCAGTACTTC. Protein product: CSARRGDLNIQYF.